The present entry profiles one TCR beta chain with its context. This sample stems from a study of blood T cell repertoires in COVID-19. Overall study: The cDNA or gDNA used as material had been derived from T cells, B-cell-depleted T cells, or PBMCs.

Looked up from germline, CDR1 is LNHDA and CDR2 is SQIVND (reference sequence). Trimming cost V 7 bases and J 10 bases; bases outside gene matches: 3. CDR3 length: 12 residues. Cohort placement rested on clinical history that participants reported themselves. Cohort 3 recovery required two negative PCRs, clearance, or symptom resolution. Methods used by the authors: Quantification of nucleated cells was approximated via reference gene primer amplification. The assay was immunoSEQ multiplex PCR, and TCRdb's table has in-frame clones only and misses some. V and J calls and clone size are those listed in that table; D and trimming were worked out from the DNA. The sample has 150,000 or so clones, about 79% seen once; the top ten hold about 2.9%.

The sequence was obtained from a woman aged 50 to 65 who had recovered from COVID-19. The sequencing sample was made of PBMCs or T cells enriched from blood (not recorded which). The V gene is TRBV19, the J gene TRBJ2-1, with TRBD2 matching over 11 bases. The CDR3 loop is CASTSGRWEQFF. The CDR3 DNA sequence: TGTGCCAGTACTAGCGGGAGGTGGGAGCAGTTCTTC.